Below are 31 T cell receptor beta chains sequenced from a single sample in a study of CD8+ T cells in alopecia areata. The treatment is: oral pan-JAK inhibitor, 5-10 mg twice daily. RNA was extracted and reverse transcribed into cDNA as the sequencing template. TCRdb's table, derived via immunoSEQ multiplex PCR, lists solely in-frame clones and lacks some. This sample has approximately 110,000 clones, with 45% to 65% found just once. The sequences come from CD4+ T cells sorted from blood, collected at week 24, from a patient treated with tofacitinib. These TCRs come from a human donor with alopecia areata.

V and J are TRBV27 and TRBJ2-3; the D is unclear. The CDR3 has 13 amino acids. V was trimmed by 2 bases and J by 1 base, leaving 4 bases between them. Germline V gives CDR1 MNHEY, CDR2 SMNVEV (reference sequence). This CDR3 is CASSLRGTDTQYF. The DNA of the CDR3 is TGTGCCAGCAGTTTACGGGGCACAGATACGCAGTATTTT.

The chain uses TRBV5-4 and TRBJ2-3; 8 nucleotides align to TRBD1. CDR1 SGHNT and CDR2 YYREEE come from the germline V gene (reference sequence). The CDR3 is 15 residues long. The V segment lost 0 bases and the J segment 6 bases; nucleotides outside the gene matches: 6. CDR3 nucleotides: TGTGCCAGCAGCTTGGGGGGACAGGCGGGGGATACGCAGTATTTT. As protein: CASSLGGQAGDTQYF.

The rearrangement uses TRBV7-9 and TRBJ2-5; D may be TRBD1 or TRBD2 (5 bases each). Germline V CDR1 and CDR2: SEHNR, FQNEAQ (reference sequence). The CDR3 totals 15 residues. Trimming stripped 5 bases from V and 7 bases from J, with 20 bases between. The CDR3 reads CASSPGTLSLGTQYF. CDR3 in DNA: TGTGCCAGCAGCCCGGGGACCTTATCCTTGGGGACCCAGTACTTC.

CDR3 nucleotides: TGTGCCAGCAGCTTCTGGGACCAGGTAACGAATGAGCAGTTCTTC. As protein: CASSFWDQVTNEQFF. The rearrangement links TRBV11-2 to TRBJ2-1; D may correspond to TRBD1 or TRBD2 (5 bases each). This CDR3 region has 15 residues. The germline V gene encodes CDR1 SGHAT and CDR2 FQNNGV. Trimming cost V 3 bases and J 7 bases, with 16 bases left between them.

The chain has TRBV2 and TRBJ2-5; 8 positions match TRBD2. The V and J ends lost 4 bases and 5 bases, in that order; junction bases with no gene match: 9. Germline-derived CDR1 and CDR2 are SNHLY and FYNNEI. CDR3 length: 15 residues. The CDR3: CASSVLAAVGETQYF. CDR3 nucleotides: TGTGCCAGCAGTGTACTAGCGGCGGTGGGGGAGACCCAGTACTTC. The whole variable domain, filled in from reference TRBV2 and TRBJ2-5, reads EPEVTQTPSHQVTQMGQEVILRCVPISNHLYFYWYRQILGQKVEFLVSFYNNEISEKSEIFDDQFSVERPDGSNFTLKIRSTKLEDSAMYFCASSVLAAVGETQYFGPGTRLLVL.

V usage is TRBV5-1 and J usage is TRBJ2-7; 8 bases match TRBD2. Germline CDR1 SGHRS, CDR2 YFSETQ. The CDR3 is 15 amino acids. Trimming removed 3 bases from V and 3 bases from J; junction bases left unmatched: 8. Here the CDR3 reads CASSWTSQGVYEQYF. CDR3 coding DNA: TGCGCCAGCAGCTGGACTAGCCAGGGAGTCTACGAGCAGTACTTC.

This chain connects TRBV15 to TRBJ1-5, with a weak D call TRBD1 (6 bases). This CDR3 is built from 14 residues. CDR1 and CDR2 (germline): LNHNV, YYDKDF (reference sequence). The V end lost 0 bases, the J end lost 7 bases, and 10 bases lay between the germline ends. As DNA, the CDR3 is TGTGCCACCAGCAGAGACAGGGGTCCCCAGCCCCAGCATTTT. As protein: CATSRDRGPQPQHF.

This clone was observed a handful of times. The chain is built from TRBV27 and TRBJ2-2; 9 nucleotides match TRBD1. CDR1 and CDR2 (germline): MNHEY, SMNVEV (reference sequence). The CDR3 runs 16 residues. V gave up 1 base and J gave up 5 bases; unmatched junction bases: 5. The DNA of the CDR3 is TGTGCCAGCAGTTTATTAGGGACAGGGAAGACCGGGGAGCTGTTTTTT. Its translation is CASSLLGTGKTGELFF.

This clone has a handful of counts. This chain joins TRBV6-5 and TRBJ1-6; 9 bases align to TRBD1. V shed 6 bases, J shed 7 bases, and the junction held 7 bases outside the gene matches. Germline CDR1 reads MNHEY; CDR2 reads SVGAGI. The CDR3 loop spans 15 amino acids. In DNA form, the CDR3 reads TGTGCCAGCAGCTTAGGACAGGGGTGGAATTCACCCCTCCACTTT. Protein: CASSLGQGWNSPLHF.

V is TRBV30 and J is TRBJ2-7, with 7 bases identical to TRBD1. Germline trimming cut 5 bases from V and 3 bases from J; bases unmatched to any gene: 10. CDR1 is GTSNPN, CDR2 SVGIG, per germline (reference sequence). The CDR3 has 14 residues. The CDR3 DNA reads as TGTGCCTGGGAGAACGGGCAGGGGGTCTACGAGCAGTACTTC. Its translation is CAWENGQGVYEQYF.

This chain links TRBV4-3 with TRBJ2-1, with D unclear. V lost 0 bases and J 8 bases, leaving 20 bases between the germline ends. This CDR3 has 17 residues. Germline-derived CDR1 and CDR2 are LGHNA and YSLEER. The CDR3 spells CASSQEPRIALRDEQFF. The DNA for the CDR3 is TGCGCCAGCAGCCAAGAGCCCCGGATAGCCCTTAGAGATGAGCAGTTCTTC.

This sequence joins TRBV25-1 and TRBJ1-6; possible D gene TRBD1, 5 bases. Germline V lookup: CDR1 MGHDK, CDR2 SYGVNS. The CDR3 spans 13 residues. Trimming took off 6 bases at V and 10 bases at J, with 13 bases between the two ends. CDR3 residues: CASRTAVGSPLHF. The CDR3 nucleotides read TGTGCCAGCAGGACAGCGGTGGGATCACCCCTCCACTTT.

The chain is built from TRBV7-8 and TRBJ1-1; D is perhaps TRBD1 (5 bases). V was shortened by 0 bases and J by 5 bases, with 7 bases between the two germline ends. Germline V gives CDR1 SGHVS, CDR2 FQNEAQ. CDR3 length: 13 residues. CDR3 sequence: CASSLARETEAFF. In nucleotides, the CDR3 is TGTGCCAGCAGCTTAGCCAGGGAGACTGAAGCTTTCTTT.

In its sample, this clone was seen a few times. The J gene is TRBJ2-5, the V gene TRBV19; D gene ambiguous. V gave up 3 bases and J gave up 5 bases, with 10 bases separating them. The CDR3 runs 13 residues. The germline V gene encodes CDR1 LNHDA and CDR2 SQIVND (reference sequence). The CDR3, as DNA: TGTGCCAGTAGTATTGGATTCGCGGAGACCCAGTACTTC. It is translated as CASSIGFAETQYF.

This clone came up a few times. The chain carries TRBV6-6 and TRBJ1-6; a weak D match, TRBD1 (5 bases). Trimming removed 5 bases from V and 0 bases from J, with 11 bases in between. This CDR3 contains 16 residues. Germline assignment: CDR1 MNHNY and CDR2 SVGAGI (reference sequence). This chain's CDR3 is CASSLTASSYNSPLHF. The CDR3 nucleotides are TGTGCCAGCAGTCTGACAGCCAGCTCCTATAATTCACCCCTCCACTTT.

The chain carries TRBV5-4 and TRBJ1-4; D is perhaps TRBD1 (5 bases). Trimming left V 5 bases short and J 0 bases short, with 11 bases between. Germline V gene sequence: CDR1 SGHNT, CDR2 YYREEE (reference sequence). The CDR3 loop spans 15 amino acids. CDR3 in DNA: TGTGCCAGCAGGTCCGGGACGACAACTAATGAAAAACTGTTTTTT. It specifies CASRSGTTTNEKLFF. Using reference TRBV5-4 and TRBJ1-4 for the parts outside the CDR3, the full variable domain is ETGVTQSPTHLIKTRGQQVTLRCSSQSGHNTVSWYQQALGQGPQFIFQYYREEENGRGNFPPRFSGLQFPNYSSELNVNALELDDSALYLCASRSGTTTNEKLFFGSGTQLSVL.

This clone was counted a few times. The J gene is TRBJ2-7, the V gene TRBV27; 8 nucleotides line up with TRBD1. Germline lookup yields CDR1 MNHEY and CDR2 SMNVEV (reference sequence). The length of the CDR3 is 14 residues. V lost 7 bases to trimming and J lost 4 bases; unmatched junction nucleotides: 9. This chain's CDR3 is CASKDRGRIYEQYF. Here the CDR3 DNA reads TGTGCCAGCAAAGACAGGGGCCGGATTTACGAGCAGTACTTC.

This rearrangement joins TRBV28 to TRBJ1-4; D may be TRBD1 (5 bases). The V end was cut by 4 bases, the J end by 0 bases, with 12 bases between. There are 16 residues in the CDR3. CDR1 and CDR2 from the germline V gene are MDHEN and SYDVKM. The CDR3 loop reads CASSSGTVATNEKLFF. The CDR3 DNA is TGTGCCAGCAGTTCCGGGACCGTTGCAACTAATGAAAAACTGTTTTTT.

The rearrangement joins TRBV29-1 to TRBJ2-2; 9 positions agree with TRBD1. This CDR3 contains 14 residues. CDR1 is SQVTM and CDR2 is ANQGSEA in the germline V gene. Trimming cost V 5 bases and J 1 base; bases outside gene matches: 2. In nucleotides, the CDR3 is TGCAGCGTTCAGGGACAGGGGAACACCGGGGAGCTGTTTTTT. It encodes CSVQGQGNTGELFF.

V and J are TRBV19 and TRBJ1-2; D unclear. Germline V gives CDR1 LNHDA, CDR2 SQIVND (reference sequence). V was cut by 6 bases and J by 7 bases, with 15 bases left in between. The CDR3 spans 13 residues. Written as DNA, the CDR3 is TGTGCCAGTAGCTCAGCGCCGGCGGGTGGCTACACCTTC. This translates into CASSSAPAGGYTF.

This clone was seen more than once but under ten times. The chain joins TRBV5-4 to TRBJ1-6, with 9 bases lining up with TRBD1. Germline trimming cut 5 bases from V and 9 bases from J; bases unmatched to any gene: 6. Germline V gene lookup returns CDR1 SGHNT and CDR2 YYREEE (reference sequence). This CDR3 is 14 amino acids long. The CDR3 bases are TGTGCCAGCAGATTAACAGGGGGCAGTTCACCCCTCCACTTT. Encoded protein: CASRLTGGSSPLHF.

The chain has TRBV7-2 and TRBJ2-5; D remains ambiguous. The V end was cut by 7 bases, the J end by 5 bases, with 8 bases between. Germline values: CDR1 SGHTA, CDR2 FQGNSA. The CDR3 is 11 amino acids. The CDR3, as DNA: TGTGCCAGCACCCACGGGGAGACCCAGTACTTC. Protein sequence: CASTHGETQYF.

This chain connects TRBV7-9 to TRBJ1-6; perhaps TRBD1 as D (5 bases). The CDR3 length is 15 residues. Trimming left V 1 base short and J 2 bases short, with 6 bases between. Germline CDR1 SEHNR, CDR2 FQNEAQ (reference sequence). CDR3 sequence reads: CASSLGGAYNSPLHF. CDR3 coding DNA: TGTGCCAGCAGCTTAGGGGGGGCCTATAATTCACCCCTCCACTTT.

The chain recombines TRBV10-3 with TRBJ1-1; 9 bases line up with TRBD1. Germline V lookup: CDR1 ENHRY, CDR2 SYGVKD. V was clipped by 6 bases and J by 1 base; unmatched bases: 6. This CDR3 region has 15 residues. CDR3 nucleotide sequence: TGTGCCATCAGGAGGGACAGGGTGGAGAACACTGAAGCTTTCTTT. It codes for CAIRRDRVENTEAFF.

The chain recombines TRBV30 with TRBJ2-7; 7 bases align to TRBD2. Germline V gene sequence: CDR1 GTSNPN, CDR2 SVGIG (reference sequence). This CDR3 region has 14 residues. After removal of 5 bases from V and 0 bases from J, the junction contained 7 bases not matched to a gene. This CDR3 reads CAWVMAGVSYEQYF. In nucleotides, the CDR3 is TGTGCCTGGGTAATGGCGGGGGTCTCCTACGAGCAGTACTTC.

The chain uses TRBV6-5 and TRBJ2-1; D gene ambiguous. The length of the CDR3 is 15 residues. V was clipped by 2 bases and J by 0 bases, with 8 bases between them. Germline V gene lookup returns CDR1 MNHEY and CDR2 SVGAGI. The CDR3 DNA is TGTGCCAGCAGTTACGTCGGCCTCTCCTACAATGAGCAGTTCTTC. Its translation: CASSYVGLSYNEQFF.

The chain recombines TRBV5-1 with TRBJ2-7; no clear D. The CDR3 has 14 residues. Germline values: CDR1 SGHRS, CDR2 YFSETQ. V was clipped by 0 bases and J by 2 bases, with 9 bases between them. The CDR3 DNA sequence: TGCGCCAGCAGCTTGGAACCGGCCACCTACGAGCAGTACTTC. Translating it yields CASSLEPATYEQYF.

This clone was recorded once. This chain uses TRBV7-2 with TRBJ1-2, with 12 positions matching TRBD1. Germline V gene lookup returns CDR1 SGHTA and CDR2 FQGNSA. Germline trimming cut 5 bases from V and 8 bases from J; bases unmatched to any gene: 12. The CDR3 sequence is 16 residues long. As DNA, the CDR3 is TGTGCCAGCAGCCAACCGCCGGGACAGGGGGCTGGGGGCTACACCTTC. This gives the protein CASSQPPGQGAGGYTF.

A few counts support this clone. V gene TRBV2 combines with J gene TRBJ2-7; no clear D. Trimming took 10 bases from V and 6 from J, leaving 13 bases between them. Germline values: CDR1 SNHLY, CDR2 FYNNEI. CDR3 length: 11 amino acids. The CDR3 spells CATQYHTEQYF. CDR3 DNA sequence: TGTGCCACCCAATATCATACCGAGCAGTACTTC.

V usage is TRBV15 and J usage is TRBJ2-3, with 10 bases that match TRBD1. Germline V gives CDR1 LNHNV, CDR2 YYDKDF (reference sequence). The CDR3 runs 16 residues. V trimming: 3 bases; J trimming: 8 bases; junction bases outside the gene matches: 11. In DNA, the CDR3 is TGTGCCACCAGCAGCGATGGGGACAGGGGCGGAGGTACGCAGTATTTT. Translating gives CATSSDGDRGGGTQYF.

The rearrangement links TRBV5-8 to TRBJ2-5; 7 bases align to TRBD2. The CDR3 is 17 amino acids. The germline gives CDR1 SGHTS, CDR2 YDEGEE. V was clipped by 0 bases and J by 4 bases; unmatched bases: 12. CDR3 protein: CASSLAASGSSRETQYF. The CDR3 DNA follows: TGTGCCAGCAGCTTGGCTGCTAGCGGTTCTTCTAGAGAGACCCAGTACTTC.